Each of the 11 T cell receptor beta chains below was sequenced from the same sample in a study of type 1 and type 2 diabetes patients. Amplification started from genomic DNA. Amplification of the beta chain CDR3 used 30 forward and 13 reverse multiplex primers. Using its own MiXCR run on the multiplex PCR reads, TCRdb lists one record per CDR3 protein. Of 250,000 to 300,000 distinct CDR3 sequences in the sample, around 47% were seen once. The sequencing input was peripheral blood mononuclear cells (PBMCs). The source of these receptors is a man aged 18-30 years with type 2 diabetes.

The genes are TRBV12-3 or TRBV12-4 and TRBJ2-2; unclear D gene. V dropped 5 bases and J dropped 8 bases, with 12 bases sitting between them. This CDR3 is 13 amino acids long. CDR3 nucleotide sequence: TGTGCCAGCAGTCTTGCCAATTGGGGGGAGCTGTTTTTT. Translating gives CASSLANWGELFF.

This rearrangement joins TRBV20-1 to TRBJ1-2, with 7 nucleotides matching TRBD1. Germline CDR1 DFQATT, CDR2 SNEGSKA (reference sequence). Losses at the gene ends were 0 bases for V and 3 bases for J; bases not matched to a gene: 4. CDR3 length equals 14 residues. This chain's CDR3 is CSAREADRDYGYTF. CDR3 DNA sequence: TGCAGTGCTAGAGAGGCCGACAGGGACTATGGCTACACCTTC.

V gene TRBV25-1 combines with J gene TRBJ2-2; TRBD1 agrees at 7 bases. The J segment lost 5 bases and the V segment lost 3 bases, leaving 6 bases of the junction unmatched. The CDR3 has 15 residues. The germline V gene has CDR1 MGHDK and CDR2 SYGVNS. The CDR3 sequence: CASSEGQKMTGELFF. The CDR3, as DNA: TGTGCCAGCAGTGAGGGACAGAAGATGACCGGGGAGCTGTTTTTT.

V is TRBV19 and J is TRBJ2-3, with D tentatively TRBD1 (6 bases). Germline CDR1 is LNHDA and CDR2 is SQIVND (reference sequence). Trimming cost V 3 bases and J 6 bases, with 16 bases left between them. The CDR3 is made up of 15 amino acids. This CDR3 is CASSMYGKQGDTQYF. The CDR3 DNA reads as TGTGCCAGTAGTATGTACGGGAAGCAGGGGGATACGCAGTATTTT.

V usage is TRBV7-2 and J usage is TRBJ2-5, with D perhaps matching TRBD1 (6 bases). V gave up 5 bases and J gave up 4 bases, with 14 bases separating them. CDR3 size: 14 residues. Germline assignment: CDR1 SGHTA and CDR2 FQGNSA. The CDR3 region is CASSVVSQGETQYF. The CDR3 DNA reads as TGTGCCAGCAGCGTAGTATCACAGGGAGAGACCCAGTACTTC.

This rearrangement joins TRBV27 to TRBJ1-1; 7 positions match TRBD1. The junction had 5 bases not matched to a gene; V was cut back by 6 bases and J by 4 bases. Germline V gene lookup returns CDR1 MNHEY and CDR2 SMNVEV (reference sequence). The CDR3 covers 13 residues. The CDR3 DNA reads TGTGCCAGCAGACCAGGGGGACTCACTGAAGCTTTCTTT. It yields the protein CASRPGGLTEAFF.

The genes are TRBV4-2 and TRBJ2-2; weak D call: TRBD2 (5 bases). This CDR3 region has 15 residues. Germline V gene sequence: CDR1 LGHNA, CDR2 YNFKEQ. V lost 2 bases to trimming and J lost 5 bases, with 12 bases between them. The CDR3 DNA follows: TGTGCCAGCAGCCAATGGGAGTTAGGGACCGGGGAGCTGTTTTTT. Its protein product is CASSQWELGTGELFF.

This clonotype was counted between two and nine times. CDR3 nucleotide sequence: TGTGCCAGCAGCCAGGGGGGCCACCCATTTGAGACCCAGTACTTC. Translated, it gives CASSQGGHPFETQYF. V gene TRBV14 combines with J gene TRBJ2-5, with D perhaps assigned TRBD1 or TRBD2 (6 bases each). This CDR3 spans 15 amino acids. Germline assignment: CDR1 SGHDN and CDR2 FVKESK. V was cut by 3 bases and J by 5 bases, with 16 bases left in between.

This clonotype was detected only a few times. The genes are TRBV27 and TRBJ2-3; 11 bases map to TRBD1. Germline lookup yields CDR1 MNHEY and CDR2 SMNVEV (reference sequence). This CDR3 contains 15 residues. Germline trimming cut 5 bases from V and 6 bases from J; bases unmatched to any gene: 7. The DNA for the CDR3 is TGTGCCAGCAGTGGGACAGGGGGGATTGTTGATACGCAGTATTTT. Translation gives CASSGTGGIVDTQYF.

With respect to this clonotype: The junction differs from germline at one of its ends, possibly a read error. This sequence joins TRBV5-1 and TRBJ1-1; no reliable D call. This CDR3 comprises 12 residues. Germline values: CDR1 SGHRS, CDR2 YFSETQ. As DNA, the CDR3 is TGCGCCAGCAGCTTGACGAACACTGAAGCTTCCTTT. Protein sequence: CASSLTNTEASF.

The chain couples TRBV27 to TRBJ2-3; no reliable D call. The length of the CDR3 is 16 residues. Germline V gene lookup returns CDR1 MNHEY and CDR2 SMNVEV (reference sequence). Trimming stripped 3 bases from V and 2 bases from J, with 15 bases between. CDR3 nucleotides: TGTGCCAGCAGTTTTATCGCGGTTGTGGACACAGATACGCAGTATTTT. Its protein product is CASSFIAVVDTDTQYF.